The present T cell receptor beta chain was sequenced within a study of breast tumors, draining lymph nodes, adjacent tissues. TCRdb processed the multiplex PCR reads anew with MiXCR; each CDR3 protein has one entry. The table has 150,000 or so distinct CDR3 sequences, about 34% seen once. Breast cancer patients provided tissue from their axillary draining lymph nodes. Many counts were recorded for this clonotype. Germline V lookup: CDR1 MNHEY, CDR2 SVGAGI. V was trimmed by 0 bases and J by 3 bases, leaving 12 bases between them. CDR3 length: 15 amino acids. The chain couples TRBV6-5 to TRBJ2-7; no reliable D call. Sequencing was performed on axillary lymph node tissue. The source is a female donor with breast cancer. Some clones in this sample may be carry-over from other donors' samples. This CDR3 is CASSYSGFGSYEQYF. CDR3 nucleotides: TGTGCCAGCAGTTACTCGGGATTTGGAAGCTACGAGCAGTACTTC.